This TCR beta chain came from a study of response to subunit inactivated influenza vaccine. Study-level points and caveats: Authors proposed each seasonal influenza vaccination draws in few new T cells.

The V and J ends lost 6 bases and 0 bases respectively, with 10 bases between them. Germline V CDR1 and CDR2: DFQATT, SNEGSKA (reference sequence). The CDR3 contains 13 residues. Via MiXCR, TCRdb re-called the RT-PCR reads, giving one row per CDR3 protein. The data contain under 550,000 distinct CDR3 sequences, approximately 7.8% of them seen just once; the ten biggest clones take up under 15%. This clonotype was seen a handful of times. Its target is not known. This chain uses TRBV20-1 with TRBJ2-3; D is unresolved. The clonotype was recovered from a man in his fifties or sixties who received an inactivated influenza vaccine. The sample was PBMCs from blood, taken around 25 months after vaccination. CDR3 sequence reads: CSATVPSTDTQYF. CDR3 sequence (DNA): TGCAGTGCGACCGTTCCCAGCACAGATACGCAGTATTTT.